A selection of T cell receptor beta chains follows, all from one sample in a study of blood T cell repertoires in COVID-19. Clones were read by immunoSEQ multiplex PCR, and TCRdb kept only the in-frame ones, dropping some. The data show approximately 140,000 clones, roughly 80% seen once. Sequenced sample: PBMCs or T cells enriched from blood (not recorded which). These receptor sequences come from a man between 40 and 49 years old with acute COVID-19. CDR3s leave out the opening cysteine and the closing phenylalanine or tryptophan. Fields, in order: V gene, J gene, CDR3 protein.

>TRBV7-9|TRBJ2-3
ASSLATSSESTDTQY
>TRBV7-9|TRBJ1-6
ASSSSGSPLH
>TRBV28|TRBJ2-1
ASSSGQGSIGSYNEQF
>TRBV18|TRBJ2-3
ASSPGTGGRIGDTQY
>TRBV7-9|TRBJ2-5
ASSLGAGAIQETQY
>TRBV11-2|TRBJ2-1
ASSFPGLGGEQF
>TRBV5-1|TRBJ1-1
ASSPGQGTEAF
>TRBV5-4|TRBJ2-2
ASSSATGGKFTGELF
>TRBV7-2|TRBJ2-3
ASSLLTGLAGDTQY
>TRBV14|TRBJ2-2
ASSPTASGLTGELF
>TRBV5-5|TRBJ1-5
ASSLQSNQPQH
>TRBV5-1|TRBJ2-1
ASSFSGSQF
>TRBV7-2|TRBJ2-7
ASSLKGTSYEQY
>TRBV9|TRBJ2-7
ASLLYSYEQY
>TRBV2|TRBJ2-3
ASSTGLAGGTDTQY
>TRBV5-6|TRBJ1-1
ASSLDRNTEAF
>TRBV5-1|TRBJ2-3
ASSLTSGSTDTQY
>TRBV11-1|TRBJ2-2
ASSLLLTGELF
>TRBV20-1|TRBJ2-6
SASNQVSRGRGLFGVLT
>TRBV5-1|TRBJ1-5
ASSWQGDQPQH
>TRBV5-1|TRBJ2-1
ASSSPGQMLNEQF
>TRBV2|TRBJ2-7
ASSERFGGSSYEQY
>TRBV2|TRBJ2-7
ASSEGGGGAAYEQY
>TRBV9|TRBJ2-2
ASTPRGTVGTGELF
>TRBV29-1|TRBJ2-1
SVALAAYNEQF
>TRBV5-8|TRBJ2-1
ASSHKGSGGYNEQF
>TRBV11-2|TRBJ1-5
ASSPQAGQNQPQH
>TRBV28|TRBJ2-7
ASRQGGPGEQY
>TRBV5-1|TRBJ2-1
ASTGSYNEQF
>TRBV6-5|TRBJ2-6
ASSSLTGANVLT
>TRBV19|TRBJ1-5
ASSRYRVDQPQH
>TRBV3-1/TRBV3-2|TRBJ1-4
ASSQGAGKGNEKLF
>TRBV28|TRBJ1-4
ASRILGGAANEKLF
>TRBV10-3|TRBJ1-1
AISESQGAAENTEAF
>TRBV5-8|TRBJ1-1
ASSAEALGNTEAF
>TRBV6-5|TRBJ2-5
ASILDRGGQETQY
>TRBV5-1|TRBJ2-1
ASSLRTGDLNEQF
>TRBV28|TRBJ2-3
ASDSEGLGRDTQY
>TRBV7-3|TRBJ1-2
ASSLKEIGGYT
>TRBV6-6|TRBJ2-7
ASTDRSSVQY
>TRBV15|TRBJ1-1
ATSKGVGQGHEAF
>TRBV18|TRBJ1-6
ASSFTDFNSPLH
>TRBV29-1|TRBJ2-1
SVDLREFLYNEQF
>TRBV7-3|TRBJ2-3
ASSLGTSPDTQY
>TRBV27|TRBJ2-7
ASSPRLDYEQY
>TRBV7-3|TRBJ2-3
ASSLGSGGGTGDTQY
>TRBV29-1|TRBJ1-1
SVGEGGHTEAF
>TRBV30|TRBJ1-4
AWSGQGGEKLF
>TRBV2|TRBJ1-1
ASRPVRGRDTEAF
>TRBV5-4|TRBJ2-7
ASSHPGTPSYEQY
>TRBV19|TRBJ1-6
ASMSSGGTSPLH
>TRBV11-2|TRBJ2-7
ASSLWGGSYEQY
>TRBV5-1|TRBJ1-3
ASSSGQEGGNTIY
>TRBV5-1|TRBJ2-5
ASSRSGGWETQY
>TRBV2|TRBJ2-7
ASSEGGLAGVRSYEQY
>TRBV5-1|TRBJ2-7
ASSVDNYEQY
>TRBV27|TRBJ2-7
ASSLGLGYHEQY